This T cell receptor beta chain appears in the sequencing data of a study of STAT5B mutations in CD4+ large granular lymphocyte leukemia. The germline gives CDR1 MNHEY, CDR2 SMNVEV (reference sequence). This CDR3 contains 13 residues. The V end lost 2 bases, the J end lost 3 bases, and 7 bases lay between the germline ends. Note on this clone: The antigen is unknown.

This table comes from immunoSEQ multiplex PCR, and its TCRdb copy is limited to in-frame clones, with some not included. Counted here are some 41,000 clones, roughly four fifths occurring once; the ten biggest clones make up about 3.8%. Study-level findings and limits: CD4-sorted patient repertoires seemed more clonal than healthy CD4+ repertoires. Top patient clones used TRBV06 genes more often: 8/27 versus 2/35 in controls.

The source material was CD4+ T cells from blood buffy coats. The V call is TRBV27, the J call TRBJ1-2; D not certain. The clonotype was recovered from a human donor in good health. As DNA, the CDR3 is TGTGCCAGCAGTTTAAGCGGGGACTATGGCTACACCTTC. Residues: CASSLSGDYGYTF.